Here is one TCR beta chain with its context. This entry belongs to a study of blood T cell repertoires in COVID-19. Study in general: Both acute and convalescent COVID-19 samples were obtained from the United States, Italy and Spain. Sample material is recorded as cDNA or gDNA derived from T cells, B-cell-depleted T cells, or PBMCs.

V was pared by 0 bases and J by 7 bases, with 6 bases between. The CDR3 consists of 11 residues. The germline V gene has CDR1 GTSNPN and CDR2 SVGIG (reference sequence). Study processing details: Reference gene primer amplification yielded estimated nucleated cell counts. Only in-frame clones appear in the TCRdb table, and some are missing; sequencing was by immunoSEQ multiplex PCR. V and J calls and clone size come straight from that table; D and trimming were deduced from the DNA. This sample has around 120,000 clones, with approximately 80% found just once. The TCR originated in a man between 65 and 85 years old with acute or convalescent COVID-19. The rearrangement joins TRBV30 to TRBJ1-1; D unresolved. The sample was peripheral blood. The CDR3 spells CAWSVSGEAFF. CDR3 in DNA: TGTGCCTGGAGTGTTAGTGGTGAAGCTTTCTTT.